This T cell receptor (beta chain) comes out of a study of post-analysis software for immune sequencing data. Study-wide points: TRBV segments more frequent in patients than in controls numbered a few and included TRBV5-6, TRBV5-1 and TRBV20-1.

cDNA libraries of TCR beta carried unique molecular identifiers. TCRdb re-called the PCR reads with MiXCR, one entry per CDR3 protein. In the table there are some 690,000 distinct CDR3 sequences, roughly 29% of which are singletons. This clonotype was observed a handful of times. Its antigen is not known. V lost 2 bases and J lost 2, with 12 bases in between. This CDR3 comprises 15 residues. The germline V gene has CDR1 SGHTA and CDR2 FQGNSA. The chain joins TRBV7-2 to TRBJ1-1; D not resolved. This clonotype originated in a girl between 10 and 17 years old with multiple sclerosis. What was sequenced was blood. CDR3 sequence (DNA): TGTGCCAGCAGCTTACGTCAGTTCCTCAACACTGAAGCTTTCTTT. It specifies CASSLRQFLNTEAFF.